These 23 T cell receptor beta chains were sequenced from one sample in a study of breast tumors, draining lymph nodes, adjacent tissues. Axillary draining lymph nodes of breast cancer patients supplied the node samples. TCRdb reanalysed the multiplex PCR reads using MiXCR and keeps one entry per CDR3 protein. The sample lists a few hundred thousand distinct CDR3 sequences, less than 40% occurring once. The sample consisted of axillary lymph node tissue. These receptor sequences come from a female donor with breast cancer. Some clones in this sample may be carry-over from other donors' samples.

In this sample, this clonotype turned up many times. The chain is built from TRBV24-1 and TRBJ1-5; tentatively, D is TRBD1 (6 bases). This CDR3 region has 13 residues. V was cut by 5 bases and J by 5 bases, with 9 bases left in between. Per the germline V gene, CDR1 is KGHDR and CDR2 is SFDVKD. CDR3 loop: CATSGGADQPQHF. The CDR3 coding sequence is TGTGCCACCAGTGGGGGGGCGGATCAGCCCCAGCATTTT.

The sample holds many counts of this clonotype. This chain connects TRBV20-1 to TRBJ2-5, with a weak D call TRBD2 (6 bases). The V end lost 0 bases, the J end lost 4 bases, and 21 bases lay between the germline ends. The CDR3 has 17 amino acids. The germline V gene has CDR1 DFQATT and CDR2 SNEGSKA (reference sequence). The DNA for the CDR3 is TGCAGTGCTAGAGAGTTTCCCTTATCCACCGGGGGAGAGACCCAGTACTTC. As protein: CSAREFPLSTGGETQYF.

With respect to this clonotype: This likely comes from a read error, as the CDR3 has no conserved phenylalanine or tryptophan at its end. No DNA is shown, since the ends of the CDR3 on it are uncertain; the CDR3 is the one TCRdb lists. This chain uses TRBV7-2 with TRBJ2-6; the DNA was not used to check the table's D call, TRBD2. CDR1 and CDR2 (germline): SGHTA, FQGNSA. The CDR3 is made up of 10 amino acids, end residues included. The chain's CDR3 is CASSRQGPTL.

Ten or more counts support this clonotype. The chain carries TRBV6-6 and TRBJ1-5; D is uncertain. V dropped 8 bases and J dropped 4 bases, with 9 bases sitting between them. Looked up from germline, CDR1 is MNHNY and CDR2 is SVGAGI (reference sequence). This CDR3 comprises 12 residues. This CDR3 reads CASREANQPQHF. For the CDR3, the DNA is TGTGCCAGCCGGGAGGCTAATCAGCCCCAGCATTTT.

This clonotype was found once. The V gene is TRBV19, the J gene TRBJ1-6; TRBD1 matches 9 bases. The V and J ends lost 9 bases and 8 bases, in that order; junction bases with no gene match: 11. Germline CDR1 reads LNHDA; CDR2 reads SQIVND (reference sequence). The CDR3 consists of 15 residues. In DNA form, the CDR3 reads TGTGCCAGCGCCCTGACCGGGACAGGGCATTCACCCCTCCACTTT. The encoded protein is CASALTGTGHSPLHF.

The V and J genes are TRBV15 and TRBJ1-2; TRBD1 aligns across 9 bases. The V and J ends lost 3 bases and 6 bases, in that order; junction bases with no gene match: 5. The CDR3 has 14 amino acids. Germline CDR1 is LNHNV and CDR2 is YYDKDF (reference sequence). The CDR3 nucleotides read TGTGCCACCAGCAGTGATCGACAGGGGGATGGCTACACCTTC. Encoded protein: CATSSDRQGDGYTF.

The table lists this clonotype with many counts. V and J are TRBV6-6 and TRBJ1-2; 10 positions match TRBD1. The V and J ends lost 5 bases and 4 bases, in that order; junction bases with no gene match: 13. Germline V lookup: CDR1 MNHNY, CDR2 SVGAGI (reference sequence). This CDR3 region has 17 residues. CDR3: CASSRWTGGSTTYGYTF. For the CDR3, the DNA is TGTGCCAGCAGTAGGTGGACAGGGGGTTCTACCACCTATGGCTACACCTTC.

The chain employs TRBV5-1 and TRBJ1-6; a possible D gene is TRBD1 (5 bases). The CDR3 loop spans 15 amino acids. The ends were cut back, 0 bases at V and 5 bases at J, with 9 bases in the middle. CDR1 and CDR2 from the germline V gene are SGHRS and YFSETQ. CDR3 sequence (DNA): TGCGCCAGCAGCTTGGGGGCAGGGAATAATTCACCCCTCCACTTT. Protein sequence: CASSLGAGNNSPLHF.

CDR3 DNA sequence: TGCAGTGCCAGCACCCACACCGGGGAGCTGTTTTTT. It specifies CSASTHTGELFF. This chain connects TRBV20-1 to TRBJ2-2, with unresolved D. V gave up 6 bases and J gave up 3 bases, with 8 bases separating them. The CDR3 loop spans 12 amino acids. Germline V lookup: CDR1 DFQATT, CDR2 SNEGSKA (reference sequence).

This clonotype showed up just a few times. The chain joins TRBV19 to TRBJ1-2; D gene ambiguous. CDR1 is LNHDA, CDR2 SQIVND, per germline (reference sequence). This CDR3 is 11 amino acids long. The CDR3 protein is CANFGDYGYTF. The CDR3, as DNA: TGTGCTAATTTCGGGGACTATGGCTACACCTTC.

The sample holds one count of this clonotype. The rearrangement links TRBV7-9 to TRBJ2-5; the D is unclear. CDR1 is SEHNR and CDR2 is FQNEAQ in the germline V gene (reference sequence). The length of the CDR3 is 10 residues. Trimming took off 10 bases at V and 7 bases at J, with 10 bases between the two ends. CDR3 in amino acids: CAIPAGTQYF. In DNA, the CDR3 is TGTGCCATCCCCGCAGGGACCCAGTACTTC. Drawing the rest from reference TRBV7-9 and TRBJ2-5, the complete variable domain is DTGVSQNPRHKITKRGQNVTFRCDPISEHNRLYWYRQTLGQGPEFLTYFQNEAQLEKSRLLSDRFSAERPKGSFSTLEIQRTEQGDSAMYLCAIPAGTQYFGPGTRLLVL.

This clonotype has a count of ten or more. This chain uses TRBV6-1 with TRBJ2-5, with D tentatively TRBD1 (5 bases). This CDR3 is 13 amino acids long. With 7 bases removed from V and 2 bases from J, the gap between germline ends came to 11 bases. Germline V gene data show CDR1 as MNHNS and CDR2 as SASEGT. The CDR3 nucleotides read TGTGCCAGCACCAGGGCCCATCAAGAGACCCAGTACTTC. This sequence encodes CASTRAHQETQYF.

This clonotype was detected ten times or more. The chain joins TRBV30 to TRBJ1-5; D gene ambiguous. Germline V gives CDR1 GTSNPN, CDR2 SVGIG (reference sequence). The CDR3 length is 15 residues. The germline V and J ends were trimmed by 0 bases and 4 bases, with 13 bases remaining between them. The CDR3 region has the DNA TGTGCCTGGAGTGTACAGTGGCAGTTAAATCAGCCCCAGCATTTT. Amino acids: CAWSVQWQLNQPQHF.

The chain couples TRBV7-9 to TRBJ2-7, with TRBD1 matching 11 bases. J gave up 6 bases and V 2 bases, and 6 bases lay outside the gene matches. Germline V gene sequence: CDR1 SEHNR, CDR2 FQNEAQ (reference sequence). The CDR3 totals 15 residues. CDR3 protein: CASSLWTGGFCEQYF. The CDR3 region has the DNA TGTGCCAGCAGCTTATGGACAGGGGGCTTTTGCGAGCAGTACTTC. Filled out from reference TRBV7-9 and TRBJ2-7, the complete variable domain reads DTGVSQNPRHKITKRGQNVTFRCDPISEHNRLYWYRQTLGQGPEFLTYFQNEAQLEKSRLLSDRFSAERPKGSFSTLEIQRTEQGDSAMYLCASSLWTGGFCEQYFGPGTRLTVT.

This clonotype was observed at least ten times. The chain recombines TRBV20-1 with TRBJ2-7; 11 nucleotides align to TRBD2. Per germline, CDR1 DFQATT and CDR2 SNEGSKA (reference sequence). The CDR3 sequence is 12 residues long. Trimming took 3 bases from V and 12 from J; bases not matched to a gene: 7. The DNA of the CDR3 is TGCAGTGCTAGGGGCACTAGCGGGGGCCTGTACTTC. It specifies CSARGTSGGLYF.

With regard to this clonotype: A much larger clone differs from this one at a single base, so this may be a read error. V is TRBV20-1 and J is TRBJ1-5; D perhaps matches TRBD1 (5 bases). CDR1 is DFQATT, CDR2 SNEGSKA, per germline (reference sequence). The length of the CDR3 is 15 residues. V was clipped by 3 bases and J by 0 bases, with 12 bases between them. CDR3 sequence reads: CSARGGKNSNQPQHF. The CDR3 DNA reads TGCAGTGCTAGGGGGGGGAAAAATAGCAATCAGCCCCAGCATTTT.

This clonotype was observed a single time. The rearrangement links TRBV4-1 to TRBJ1-6; D remains ambiguous. The CDR3 has 13 residues. Germline-derived CDR1 and CDR2 are MGHRA and YSYEKL. Trimming pared 7 bases from V and 10 bases from J, leaving 14 bases between. The CDR3 DNA sequence: TGCGCCAGCACCCAGGTGGATGAATCACCCCTCCACTTT. This translates into CASTQVDESPLHF.

This clonotype appeared a few times. The genes are TRBV20-1 and TRBJ2-2; 8 bases are a match to TRBD2. The CDR3 contains 16 residues. V shed 1 base and J 4 bases; nucleotides not matched to a gene: 8. Looked up from germline, CDR1 is DFQATT and CDR2 is SNEGSKA (reference sequence). The CDR3 here is CSARALSGGATGELFF. For the CDR3, the DNA is TGCAGTGCTAGAGCCCTGAGCGGGGGTGCCACCGGGGAGCTGTTTTTT.

This clonotype has a handful of counts. A much larger clone sits a single nucleotide away, making a read error possible. This rearrangement joins TRBV5-4 to TRBJ2-7; D is possibly TRBD2 (7 bases). This CDR3 has 13 amino acids. In germline, CDR1 is SGHNT, CDR2 YYREEE (reference sequence). The CDR3 bases are TGTGCCAGCAGCTTAGGGGGGGCCTACGGGCAGTACTTC. Protein: CASSLGGAYGQYF.

This clonotype was detected ten times or more. The chain combines TRBV7-6 with TRBJ2-1, with 9 nucleotides matching TRBD2. Germline V gene data show CDR1 as SGHVS and CDR2 as FNYEAQ. The V gene end was trimmed by 1 base and the J gene end by 2 bases; junction bases not matched to a gene: 6. The CDR3 is made up of 17 amino acids. CDR3 coding DNA: TGTGCCAGCAGCTTAGACCCACCTAGCGGGACCTACAATGAGCAGTTCTTC. Amino acid sequence: CASSLDPPSGTYNEQFF.

This clonotype occurred many times. V and J are TRBV19 and TRBJ1-5; TRBD1 aligns across 7 bases. V lost 2 bases and J lost 3; bases outside the gene matches: 4. The CDR3 runs to 15 residues. Germline V lookup: CDR1 LNHDA, CDR2 SQIVND (reference sequence). The chain's CDR3 is CASSISGGNNQPQHF. In DNA form, the CDR3 reads TGTGCCAGTAGTATATCAGGGGGAAACAATCAGCCCCAGCATTTT.

This clonotype came up a few times. The CDR3 loop reads CAWSAPRPLGNTGELFF. The CDR3 DNA sequence: TGTGCCTGGAGTGCCCCCCGCCCACTAGGGAACACCGGGGAGCTGTTTTTT. The J gene is TRBJ2-2, the V gene TRBV30; possibly TRBD2 for D (5 bases). This CDR3 contains 17 residues. The germline V gene encodes CDR1 GTSNPN and CDR2 SVGIG (reference sequence). With 1 base removed from V and 1 base from J, the gap between germline ends came to 16 bases.

The V call is TRBV10-3, the J call TRBJ1-1, with a tentative D call TRBD1 (5 bases). Trimming shortened V by 2 bases and J by 3 bases, and 13 bases separated the two germline ends. The CDR3 is 15 amino acids. CDR1 ENHRY and CDR2 SYGVKD come from the germline V gene. The CDR3 sequence: CAISETSGGDTEAFF. The CDR3 DNA reads TGTGCCATCAGTGAGACGTCAGGAGGGGACACTGAAGCTTTCTTT.